This T cell receptor (beta chain) was retrieved from a study of blood T cell repertoires in COVID-19. At the level of the study: Acute-phase and convalescent COVID-19 samples originated in the United States, Italy and Spain. PBMCs, B-cell-depleted T cells, or T cells provided the cDNA or gDNA that made up the material.

Per the original data handling: Amplification from reference gene primers served as the basis for estimated nucleated cell counts. Data came from immunoSEQ multiplex PCR; TCRdb stores just in-frame clones and leaves some out. Clonal size and the V and J genes are those of that table, whereas D and trimming came from the DNA. Among some 300,000 clones listed, approximately 88% were seen once. Germline V CDR1 and CDR2: GTSNPN, SVGIG (reference sequence). The CDR3 has 14 residues. V dropped 0 bases and J dropped 3 bases, with 10 bases sitting between them. Sequencing was carried out using peripheral blood. This TCR came from a woman younger than 45 who had recovered from COVID-19. The chain carries TRBV30 and TRBJ2-3; D unresolved. The CDR3 DNA reads as TGTGCCTGGAGTGTTCGAGCCGTGACAGATACGCAGTATTTT. It specifies CAWSVRAVTDTQYF.